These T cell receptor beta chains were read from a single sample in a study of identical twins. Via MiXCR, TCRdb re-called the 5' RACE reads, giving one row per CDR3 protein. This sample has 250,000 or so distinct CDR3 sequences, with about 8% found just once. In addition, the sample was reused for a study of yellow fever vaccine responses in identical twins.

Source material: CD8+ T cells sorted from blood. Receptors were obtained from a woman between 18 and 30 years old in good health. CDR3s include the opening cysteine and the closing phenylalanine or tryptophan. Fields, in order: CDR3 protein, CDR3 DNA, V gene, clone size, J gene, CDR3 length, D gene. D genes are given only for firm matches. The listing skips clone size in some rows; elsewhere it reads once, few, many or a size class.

CASSASGANVLTF	TGCGCCAGCAGCGCATCCGGGGCCAACGTCCTGACTTTC	TRBV5-1	NA	TRBJ2-6	13	NA
CSVEDFRSSLAGGSSADTQYF	TGCAGCGTTGAAGATTTTAGGAGTAGCCTAGCGGGCGGCTCTAGCGCAGATACGCAGTATTTT	TRBV29-1	NA	TRBJ2-3	21	TRBD2
CASILNRLAEVQETQYF	TGTGCCAGCATCCTAAACCGACTAGCGGAAGTCCAAGAGACCCAGTACTTC	TRBV6-2/TRBV6-3	few	TRBJ2-5	17	TRBD2
CASSKARRGADNEQFF	TGTGCCAGCAGCAAAGCGCGTAGGGGGGCTGACAATGAGCAGTTCTTC	TRBV21-1	NA	TRBJ2-1	16	NA
CASSLPGPGDEQYF	TGTGCCAGCAGCTTGCCGGGACCCGGGGACGAGCAGTACTTC	TRBV7-9	few	TRBJ2-7	14	NA
CSVEGEQETQYF	TGCAGCGTTGAGGGAGAACAAGAGACCCAGTACTTC	TRBV29-1	many	TRBJ2-5	12	NA
CASSYGGPRYPDTQYF	TGTGCCAGCAGTTATGGGGGGCCCCGGTATCCAGATACGCAGTATTTT	TRBV6-5	NA	TRBJ2-3	16	NA
CATSDLSLDSYNEQFF	TGTGCCACCAGTGATTTGTCTCTAGACTCCTACAATGAGCAGTTCTTC	TRBV24-1	few	TRBJ2-1	16	NA
CASSLPGQGTREQYF	TGTGCCAGCAGCTTACCGGGACAGGGGACGAGGGAGCAGTACTTC	TRBV7-9	NA	TRBJ2-7	15	TRBD1
CASSQGLAGPKNEQFF	TGCGCCAGCAGCCAGGGACTAGCGGGGCCAAAGAATGAGCAGTTCTTC	TRBV5-1	many	TRBJ2-1	16	TRBD2
CASSTTTVETQYF	TGTGCCAGCAGCACTACTACTGTCGAGACCCAGTACTTC	TRBV6-2/TRBV6-3	NA	TRBJ2-5	13	NA
CASSLISPAGALRYTQYF	TGTGCCAGCAGTTTAATCTCTCCAGCGGGGGCGCTTCGATATACGCAGTATTTT	TRBV2	NA	TRBJ2-3	18	TRBD2
CASSGPDRGQNEQFF	TGTGCCAGCAGTGGGCCGGACAGGGGTCAAAATGAGCAGTTCTTC	TRBV7-9	few	TRBJ2-1	15	TRBD1
CASLSPSNEQFF	TGTGCGAGTCTCAGCCCCAGCAATGAGCAGTTCTTC	TRBV19	NA	TRBJ2-1	12	NA
CASSEVGTGVYEQYF	TGTGCCAGCAGTGAAGTCGGGACAGGGGTATACGAGCAGTACTTC	TRBV2	many	TRBJ2-7	15	TRBD1
CSVEVRSAGELFF	TGCAGCGTTGAAGTTCGGTCGGCGGGGGAGCTGTTTTTT	TRBV29-1	few	TRBJ2-2	13	NA
CASSLNGGQYEQYF	TGTGCCAGCAGCCTAAACGGGGGGCAGTACGAGCAGTACTTC	TRBV4-2	many	TRBJ2-7	14	NA
CASGNLGRDGVGYEQYF	TGTGCCAGCGGAAATTTGGGCAGGGACGGGGTTGGATACGAGCAGTACTTC	TRBV7-9	few	TRBJ2-7	17	NA
CASSTPIVSGTPAYEQYF	TGTGCCAGCAGCACCCCTATCGTCTCAGGGACGCCAGCCTACGAGCAGTACTTC	TRBV3-1	NA	TRBJ2-7	18	NA
CASSFRGGTGELFF	TGTGCCAGCAGTTTCAGGGGCGGCACCGGGGAGCTGTTTTTT	TRBV28	many	TRBJ2-2	14	NA
CASSLWAGELNEQFF	TGTGCCAGCAGCTTATGGGCGGGAGAGCTCAATGAGCAGTTCTTC	TRBV11-2	few	TRBJ2-1	15	TRBD2
CASSLGMVGKAIYEQYF	TGTGCCAGCAGCTTAGGGATGGTGGGCAAGGCTATTTACGAGCAGTACTTC	TRBV11-2	NA	TRBJ2-7	17	NA
CASSAGTGGNQPQHF	TGTGCCAGCAGCGCAGGCACAGGGGGCAATCAGCCCCAGCATTTT	TRBV7-9	NA	TRBJ1-5	15	TRBD1
CASSLAGGVTDTQYF	TGTGCCAGCAGCTTAGCGGGGGGGGTCACAGATACGCAGTATTTT	TRBV11-2	many	TRBJ2-3	15	TRBD2
CASSPDLTPYEQYF	TGTGCCAGCAGCCCAGACTTGACCCCCTACGAGCAGTACTTC	TRBV7-2	NA	TRBJ2-7	14	NA
CASSLVITSGRGGDEQFF	TGTGCCAGCAGCTTAGTCATTACTAGCGGGAGGGGGGGCGATGAGCAGTTCTTC	TRBV11-2	few	TRBJ2-1	18	TRBD2
CASSPRFRSDDRGLFGTQYF	TGTGCCAGCAGCCCACGTTTTAGGAGCGACGACAGGGGGCTTTTCGGGACCCAGTACTTC	TRBV21-1	NA	TRBJ2-5	20	NA
CASSLDITGIVENIQYF	TGTGCCAGCAGCTTAGATATCACAGGGATTGTGGAAAACATTCAGTACTTC	TRBV11-2	many	TRBJ2-4	17	NA
CASSLDRVGETQYF	TGTGCCAGCAGTTTGGACAGGGTGGGGGAGACCCAGTACTTC	TRBV6-5	NA	TRBJ2-5	14	TRBD1
CASSLNRGRLNEQFF	TGTGCCAGCAGTTTAAACAGGGGGCGCCTCAATGAGCAGTTCTTC	TRBV27	many	TRBJ2-1	15	TRBD1